Sequencing of this T cell receptor beta chain was carried out in a study of vaccination effects on CD4 cells after COVID-19 (dated 2022 in TCRdb). Concerning the study at large: Across the study, the median time from the second dose to post-vaccine sampling was 72 days (range 14 to 241). A total of approximately 9 COVID-19 convalescent patients and a few SARS-CoV-2-naive healthy vaccine recipients were included in the full study. The study compared SARS-CoV-2 spike-specific CD4+ TCR repertoires before and after mRNA vaccination in COVID-19 convalescent patients and infection-naive vaccine recipients. Cultures from other donors in the study were sequenced with the Oncomine TCR Beta short-read assay on an Illumina iSeq 100. Overall results and qualifications from the work: Limitations of the study were the small number of convalescent patients and the absence of early post-infection timepoints. At late post-vaccination timepoints, both infection-induced and vaccine-induced clones showed marked clonal contraction, consistent with waning T cell responses. In healthy vaccine recipients, vaccine-induced clones were almost all SARS-CoV-2 mono-reactive, with only 1 of 255 being cross-reactive with common cold coronaviruses.

The library was generated by the immunoSEQ multiplex PCR assay. DNA from the cultured, isolated CD4+ T cells was subjected to TCR beta CDR3 sequencing. In the authors' own workflow: Non-productive TCR sequences were removed, reads were trimmed to the CDR3 region, and CDR3s of at least 7 amino acids were retained. Antigen-specific clonotypes were identified using the MANAFEST web app by comparison of expansion in peptide wells against reference cultures. To count as positive, a clone had to show expansion at FDR<0.05 compared with the reference and with all other wells, an odds ratio above 5, and a frequency above 0.1% in two replicate wells. Clonotypes significantly expanded in SARS-CoV-2 spike wells and in at least one common cold coronavirus spike condition were defined as cross-reactive. Using the stringdist R package, CDR3 similarity was measured by Levenshtein distance, and unrooted trees were constructed with ape in R 3.6.1. TCRdb limited this immuneACCESS table to in-frame rearrangements with V and J called. A share of clones is missing; checked studies link under half to unresolved V genes, and the rest is unexplained. The DNA gave D and trimming, while V, J and clone size come from that table. The sample includes more than 40,000 clones, with 65% to 75% observed a single time. Over 13% of the sample lies in the top ten.

Regarding this clone: This receptor's antigen is unknown. Base qualities are not recorded, but no much larger clone differs from it by a single base.

V is trimmed back by 5 bases and J by 6 bases, and the junction contains 5 bases that no gene match accounts for. CDR1 and CDR2 (LNHDA, SQIVND) derive from the germline V gene (reference sequence). The CDR3 holds 15 amino acids from the cysteine to the phenylalanine. Kept here is only the CDR3 DNA, which spans 45 bases and is read in frame from base 1. In the ViraFEST assay, PBMC were stimulated with viral peptide pools, and TCR sequencing was then used to find antigen-specific CD4+ T cell clonotypes based on their expansion. After 10 days of culture, CD4+ T cells were isolated with the EasySep CD4+ T cell isolation kit. Each participant got two doses of an mRNA SARS-CoV-2 vaccine, either BNT162b2 or mRNA-1273. Healthy vaccine recipients had no prior SARS-CoV-2 infection, confirmed by negative nucleocapsid antibodies before and after vaccination. Fewer than 2.5 million PBMC per well were cultured in IMDM with roughly 5% human AB serum, 10 IU/ml IL-2 and gentamicin, plus 10 ug/ml peptides. Half of the culture medium was replaced with fresh IL-2-containing medium on days 3 and 7. Unless noted otherwise, every peptide stimulation condition was grown in triplicate wells. Using Ficoll-Paque Plus gradient centrifugation, PBMC were separated from whole blood and then either used fresh or cryopreserved at -140C. The spike proteins of SARS-CoV-2 and of the common cold coronaviruses HCoV-NL63, HCoV-OC43 and HCoV-229E were spanned by overlapping peptide pools. The QIAamp micro DNA kit was used to extract genomic DNA from the cultured CD4+ T cells.

The source was CD4+ T cells from PBMCs cultured with HCoV-OC43 spike peptides, collected after COVID-19 vaccination. This sample's cell subset or site label indicates: HCoV-OC43 spike overlapping peptide pool stimulation. The chain links TRBV19 with TRBJ1-4; 11 nucleotides in the junction match TRBD1. This clonotype was obtained from a human donor who received a COVID-19 vaccine. The sequence in DNA is TGTGCCAGTAGTGCCCCGGGACAGGGGGATGAAAAACTGTTTTTT. Translated, this is CASSAPGQGDEKLFF.